The entry below describes one TCR beta chain. Its antigen remains unidentified. Scientists isolated CD4+ T cells after an approximately 9-day culture period ended. Participants got two doses of BNT162b2 or mRNA-1273 vaccine. Replacing half the medium with IL-2 medium was done on days 3 and 7. Repertoires were generated with immunoSEQ multiplex PCR, while TCRdb's copy carries only in-frame clones and drops some. This table has 50,000 to 60,000 clones, 78% appearing once. The data originate from a study of vaccination effects on CD4 cells after COVID-19. Study in general: Sequencing followed a ViraFEST assay step that expanded antigen-specific CD4+ T cells with viral peptide pools. Researchers obtained post-vaccine samples at a median of 72 days past the second dose.

This CDR3 is built from 13 residues. V was pared by 6 bases and J by 11 bases, with 19 bases between. In germline, CDR1 is SNHLY, CDR2 FYNNEI. V usage is TRBV2 and J usage is TRBJ1-1, with a possible D match to TRBD1 (5 bases). The sequencing used CD4+ T cells from PBMCs cultured without peptide, collected after COVID-19 vaccination. The source of this sequence is a human donor who received a COVID-19 vaccine. The CDR3 spells CASRALGAENAFF. CDR3 nucleotide sequence: TGTGCCAGCAGAGCCCTCGGGGCCGAGAATGCTTTCTTT.